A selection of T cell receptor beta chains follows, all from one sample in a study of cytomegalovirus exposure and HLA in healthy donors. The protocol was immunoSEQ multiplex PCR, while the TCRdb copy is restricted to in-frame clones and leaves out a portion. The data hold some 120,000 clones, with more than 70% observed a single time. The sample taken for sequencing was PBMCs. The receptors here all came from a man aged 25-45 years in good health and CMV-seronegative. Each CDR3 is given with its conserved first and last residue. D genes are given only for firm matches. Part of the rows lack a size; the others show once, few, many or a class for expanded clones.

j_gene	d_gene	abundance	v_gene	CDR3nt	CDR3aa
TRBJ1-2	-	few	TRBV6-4	TGTGCCAGCTGGGGAAGGGGCCGGTCTAACTATGGCTACACCTTC	CASWGRGRSNYGYTF
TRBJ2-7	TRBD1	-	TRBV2	TGTGCCAGTCGGGACAGGGGGCAAAATGAGCAGTACTTC	CASRDRGQNEQYF
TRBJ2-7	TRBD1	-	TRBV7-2	TGTGCCAGCACCCCTCCCGCCGGGGACAGGCCTTTATACGAGCAGTACTTC	CASTPPAGDRPLYEQYF
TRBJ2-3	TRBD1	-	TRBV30	TGTGCCTGGTCACCGGGACAGAACACAGATACGCAGTATTTT	CAWSPGQNTDTQYF
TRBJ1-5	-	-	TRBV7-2	TGTGCCAGCAGCTTAGTGGGGTCCAGGGGTAATCAGCCCCAGCATTTT	CASSLVGSRGNQPQHF
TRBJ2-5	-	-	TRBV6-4	TGTGCCAGCAGCCCCGACAGTTTTCAAGAGACCCAGTACTTC	CASSPDSFQETQYF
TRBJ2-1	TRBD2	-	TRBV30	TGTGCCTGGTCCTTAATAGCGGGACTCTACAATGAGCAGTTCTTC	CAWSLIAGLYNEQFF
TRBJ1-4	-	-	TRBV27	TGTGCCAGCAGTAAACGGACTAATGAAAAACTGTTTTTT	CASSKRTNEKLFF
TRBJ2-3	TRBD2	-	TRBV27	TGTGCCAGCAGCCCCGATTTGAAATCTAGCGGGAGTTCAACAGATACGCAGTATTTT	CASSPDLKSSGSSTDTQYF
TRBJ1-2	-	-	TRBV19	TGTGCCAGTATAGTTCTTGGAGGAACGGGCTACACCTTC	CASIVLGGTGYTF
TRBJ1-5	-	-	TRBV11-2	TGTGCCAGCAGCTTAGAGGGGGGAAGCAATCAGCCCCAGCATTTT	CASSLEGGSNQPQHF
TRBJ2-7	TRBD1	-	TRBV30	TGTGCCTGGAGGCACACAGGGGGGAACGAGCAGTACTTC	CAWRHTGGNEQYF
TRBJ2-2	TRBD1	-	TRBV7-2	TGTGCCAGCAGCCCGGGGACAGGGTTCACCGGGGAGCTGTTTTTT	CASSPGTGFTGELFF
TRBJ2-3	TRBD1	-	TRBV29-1	TGCAGCTCACAGACAGGGATAAGCACAGATACGCAGTATTTT	CSSQTGISTDTQYF
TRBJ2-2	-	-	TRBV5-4	TGTGCCAGCAGCTTGGCAGAAAAGAACACCGGGGAGCTGTTTTTT	CASSLAEKNTGELFF
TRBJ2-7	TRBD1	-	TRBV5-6	TGTGCCAGCAGCTTCGGGACAGGGGGCGGGGAGCAGTACTTC	CASSFGTGGGEQYF
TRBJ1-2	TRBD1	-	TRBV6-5	TGTGCCAGCAGGGACTACCCAGGGGGGAACTATGGCTACACCTTC	CASRDYPGGNYGYTF
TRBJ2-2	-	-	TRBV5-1	TGCGCCAGCAGCTTGGACCCAGCAGGCGGGGAGCTGTTTTTT	CASSLDPAGGELFF
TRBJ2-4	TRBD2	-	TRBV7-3	TGTGCCAGCAGCATAGACGGACTAGTTCGCATTCAGTACTTC	CASSIDGLVRIQYF
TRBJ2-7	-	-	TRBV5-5	TGTGCCAGCAGCTTGCTAGGAAGCTACGAGCAGTACTTC	CASSLLGSYEQYF
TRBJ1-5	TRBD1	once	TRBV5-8	TGTGCCAGCAGCTGGATAACAGGGGGAAGTAATCAGCCCCAGCATTTT	CASSWITGGSNQPQHF
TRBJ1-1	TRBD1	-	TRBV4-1	TGCGCCAGCAGCCAAGAGACAGGGGGCTGGACTGAAGCTTTCTTT	CASSQETGGWTEAFF
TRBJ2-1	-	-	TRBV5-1	TGCGCCAGCAGCACGGGAGTACAATACAATGAGCAGTTCTTC	CASSTGVQYNEQFF
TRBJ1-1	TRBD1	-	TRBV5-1	TGCGCCAGCAGCTCGGGACAGGCCCTGGGGACTGAAGCTTTCTTT	CASSSGQALGTEAFF
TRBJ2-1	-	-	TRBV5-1	TGCGCCAGCAGCTTGGGTCAGTATGAGCAGTTCTTC	CASSLGQYEQFF
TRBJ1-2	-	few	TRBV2	TGTGCCAGCAGTGTCCGGGGGTCGAGCTATGGCTACACCTTC	CASSVRGSSYGYTF
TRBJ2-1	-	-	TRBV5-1	TGCGCCAGCAGCTTGTCGTTGGGCGAGCAGTTCTTC	CASSLSLGEQFF
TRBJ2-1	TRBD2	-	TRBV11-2	TGTGCCAGCAGCTTAGTGGGACTAGAGGTCTTC	CASSLVGLEVF
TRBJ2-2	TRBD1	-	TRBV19	TGTGCCAGTAGCACAGGGGAACCCCCTTCGGAGAACACCGGGGAGCTGTTTTTT	CASSTGEPPSENTGELFF
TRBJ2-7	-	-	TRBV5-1	TGCGCCAGCAGCTTGGTGTCAGGGCGATACGAGCAGTACTTC	CASSLVSGRYEQYF
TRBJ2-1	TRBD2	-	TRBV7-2	TGTGCCAGCAGCTTAGGAGCGGGAACAGGCGATGAGCAGTTCTTC	CASSLGAGTGDEQFF
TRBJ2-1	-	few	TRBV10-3	TGTGCCATTGGGGGCGGACCGACCTACAATGAGCAGTTCTTC	CAIGGGPTYNEQFF
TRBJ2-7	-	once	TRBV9	TGTGCCAGCAGCGTAGCTCCGACACTAGCCTACGAGCAGTACTTC	CASSVAPTLAYEQYF
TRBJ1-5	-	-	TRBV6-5	TGTGCCAGCAGCCTAGACAGGAATCAGCCCCAGCATTTT	CASSLDRNQPQHF
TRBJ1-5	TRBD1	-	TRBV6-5	TGTGCCAGCAGGCCGACAGGGGGTGGCAATCAGCCCCAGCATTTT	CASRPTGGGNQPQHF
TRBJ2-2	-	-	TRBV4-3	TGCGCCAGCAGCCTTTCGGGCACCGGGGAGCTGTTTTTT	CASSLSGTGELFF
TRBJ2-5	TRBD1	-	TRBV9	TGTGCCAGCAGCGAGAAGGACAGGGTAGTAGAGACCCAGTACTTC	CASSEKDRVVETQYF
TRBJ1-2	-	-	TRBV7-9	TGTGCCAGCAGCTCCGGAGAGACCTATGGCTACACCTTC	CASSSGETYGYTF
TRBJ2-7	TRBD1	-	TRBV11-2	TGTGCCAGCAGCAAAGGGGCAGGGGGATTTTACGAGCAGTACTTC	CASSKGAGGFYEQYF
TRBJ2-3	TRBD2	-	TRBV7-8	TGTGCTGCGGGGAGGGCCCCTAGCACAGATACGCAGTATTTT	CAAGRAPSTDTQYF
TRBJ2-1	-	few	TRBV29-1	TGCAGCGTTGGGAAGGGGGCCTACAATGAGCAGTTCTTC	CSVGKGAYNEQFF
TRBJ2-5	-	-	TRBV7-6	TGTGCCAGCAGCTTAGGACTAGTTGGCCTCCAAGAGACCCAGTACTTC	CASSLGLVGLQETQYF
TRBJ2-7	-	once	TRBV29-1	TGCAGCGTCAACCGCGGGGACGAGCAGTACTTC	CSVNRGDEQYF
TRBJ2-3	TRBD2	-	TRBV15	TGTGCCACCAGCAGAGAAAGCGGGAGAGTCTGGCAGTATTTT	CATSRESGRVWQYF